Each of the 8 T cell receptor beta chains below was sequenced from the same sample in a study of shared clonotypes between healthy human individuals. TCRdb's table, derived via immunoSEQ multiplex PCR, lists solely in-frame clones and lacks some. This repertoire shows 2 million to 2.5 million clones, 95% found once; its top ten account for 0.13%. The material sequenced was naive CD4+ T cells sorted from blood. Subset: CD45RA+ positively selected. The receptors come from a man in his late teens or twenties in good health.

This chain joins TRBV28 and TRBJ2-7; D not resolved. CDR3 length equals 13 residues. CDR1 MDHEN and CDR2 SYDVKM come from the germline V gene. Between the trimmed V and J ends, which lost 4 bases and 0 bases, there was a span of 7 bases. The CDR3 DNA reads TGTGCCAGCAGTTCCTCGGCCTCCTACGAGCAGTACTTC. Its protein product is CASSSSASYEQYF.

This clone was found once. The chain is built from TRBV6-5 and TRBJ1-6; D gene uncertain. Between the trimmed V and J ends, which lost 3 bases and 11 bases, there was a span of 8 bases. Per the germline V gene, CDR1 is MNHEY and CDR2 is SVGAGI. The CDR3 is made up of 12 amino acids. The CDR3, as DNA: TGTGCCAGCAGTTATGCGGGGACACCCCTCCACTTT. It translates to CASSYAGTPLHF.

Remarks on this clone: Other nucleotide sequences in the sample specify the same CDR3. The CDR3: CASSLGTGAYNEQFF. For the CDR3, the DNA is TGTGCCAGCAGCTTAGGGACAGGGGCCTACAATGAGCAGTTCTTC. This chain connects TRBV11-2 to TRBJ2-1; 9 bases line up with TRBD1. V was clipped by 1 base and J by 2 bases; unmatched bases: 0. The CDR3 has 15 amino acids. Germline lookup yields CDR1 SGHAT and CDR2 FQNNGV.

As for this clone: Additional DNA sequences in this sample encode the identical CDR3. Written as DNA, the CDR3 is TGTGCCAGCTCTCCAGGGTTGAACACCGGGGAGCTGTTTTTT. This gives the protein CASSPGLNTGELFF. This rearrangement joins TRBV18 to TRBJ2-2; possibly TRBD1 for D (5 bases). The CDR3 is 14 amino acids. Trimming stripped 6 bases from V and 1 base from J, with 9 bases between. Germline V CDR1 and CDR2: KGHSH, LQKENI.

The chain carries TRBV6-6 and TRBJ2-1, with 9 positions matching TRBD2. The CDR3 consists of 15 residues. Germline-derived CDR1 and CDR2 are MNHNY and SVGAGI (reference sequence). V shed 0 bases and J 8 bases; nucleotides not matched to a gene: 5. The CDR3, as DNA: TGTGCCAGCAGTTACTCGGGCGGGGGGGCCTATGAGCAGTTCTTC. This translates into CASSYSGGGAYEQFF.

This chain uses TRBV27 with TRBJ2-7, with 7 bases fitting TRBD1. The CDR3 contains 15 residues. The J segment lost 2 bases and the V segment lost 6 bases, leaving 10 bases of the junction unmatched. From germline, CDR1 is MNHEY and CDR2 SMNVEV (reference sequence). CDR3 in amino acids: CASRGRWDRPYEQYF. The CDR3 nucleotides read TGTGCCAGCAGGGGGCGATGGGACAGACCCTACGAGCAGTACTTC.

Details on this clone: Within the sample, other DNA sequences also encode this same CDR3. The V gene is TRBV6-5, the J gene TRBJ2-7, with a tentative D call TRBD2 (6 bases). Trimming stripped 3 bases from V and 2 bases from J, with 8 bases between. Germline CDR1 MNHEY, CDR2 SVGAGI. This CDR3 has 13 amino acids. CDR3 in amino acids: CASSYWGAYEQYF. The DNA for the CDR3 is TGTGCCAGCAGTTATTGGGGGGCCTACGAGCAGTACTTC.

V gene TRBV6-1 combines with J gene TRBJ1-5; no clear D gene. This CDR3 contains 13 residues. The ends were cut back, 1 base at V and 3 bases at J, with 4 bases in the middle. The V gene's germline CDR1 is MNHNS and CDR2 SASEGT. The CDR3 loop is CASSEVDNQPQHF. The CDR3 DNA reads as TGTGCCAGCAGTGAAGTAGACAATCAGCCCCAGCATTTT.